This TCR beta chain was obtained from a study of T cell responses to AZD1222 COVID-19 vaccine (dated by TCRdb to the early 2020s). In the study overall: AZD1222 recipients whose second dose came at about 4 weeks and those whose second dose came at about 12 weeks were combined into one group, since spike-specific TCR depth and breadth did not differ between the two schedules. TCR sequencing covered over 230 trial participants: some 210 given two doses of AZD1222 and around 25 given two doses of MenACWY control vaccine. Trial participants were enrolled by age into 18-55, 56-69 and 70-plus year subgroups, with approximately 160, 26 and 62 TCR-sequenced participants respectively.

Turning to this clone: Its antigen is unknown. No much larger clonotype is one base removed from it; base qualities were not supplied.

The CDR3 regions of human TCRbeta chains were analyzed by immunosequencing. Processing in the source paper ran as follows. Repertoire TCRs were checked for matches against a reference library of SARS-CoV-2-specific TCRs that had been generated using the MIRA antigen-specificity platform. Breadth meant the fraction of unique TCRs that were SARS-CoV-2-associated, whereas depth meant the fraction of total T cells that were SARS-CoV-2-associated. Using the MIRA data, every spike-specific TCR was mapped to the spike region that the TCR reacted to and assigned to either a CD4 or a CD8 class. Log10-transformed breadth and depth values were compared by one-way ANOVA with Sidak's multiple comparisons tests. The source is immuneACCESS, and TCRdb retained only in-frame sequences with V and J called. Part of the clones is not carried over; for the studies checked, unresolved V genes explain less than half of this, and the remainder is unexplained. V and J calls and clone size are copied from that table; D and trimming were computed from the DNA. The sample yields around 78,000 clones; 90% were counted once. The ten largest make up about 4.3% of the sample.

This sample's time point label indicates: baseline before first vaccination. Vaccinee samples came from UK trials COV001 and COV002, including a single-blind randomized controlled phase 2/3 trial of AZD1222 (ChAdOx1 nCoV-19) in healthy adults. For TCRbeta chain sequencing, PBMC samples from trial participants were taken at day 0 and at day 28 after the second dose. Overall results and qualifications from the work: The 56-69-year group was small, and its depth increase did not reach significance, likely because of low power. Participants were mostly white British and included more females than males, and it was suggested by the authors that clonal diversity may have been underestimated. After two AZD1222 doses, both the breadth and the depth of spike-specific TCRs were significantly higher than at day 0 and than in MenACWY recipients. Conclusions about previously exposed vaccinees are limited, since just 5 to 7 AZD1222 recipients were seropositive for SARS-CoV-2 at baseline. Because no day 14 peak-response samples were available, the repertoires could be characterized only after the peak T cell response. Vaccine-associated CD4 TCRs spanned the whole spike protein, with dominant responses in regions 160-218 and 743-854. Reportedly, close to half of the unique spike-specific TCRs recognized epitopes lying outside the regions that are mutated in the B.1.351 and B.1.1.7 variants.

Looking up the germline V gene yields CDR1 SGHVS and CDR2 FQNEAQ. Trimming accounts for 1 base at V and 9 bases at J, while the number of junction bases matched to no gene is 11. Inclusive of the bounding cysteine and phenylalanine, the CDR3 is 15 residues long. This entry keeps only the CDR3 DNA: 45 bases, framed from base 1. Here the chain combines TRBV7-8 and TRBJ2-7; 8 bases in the junction line up with TRBD2. The receptor's source is an adult in good health. Sequencing was performed on peripheral blood, taken on day 0 of AZD1222 vaccination. The nucleotide sequence reads TGTGCCAGCAGCTTAGGGACTAGCATGGATGAGTGGCAGTACTTC. Its protein is CASSLGTSMDEWQYF.